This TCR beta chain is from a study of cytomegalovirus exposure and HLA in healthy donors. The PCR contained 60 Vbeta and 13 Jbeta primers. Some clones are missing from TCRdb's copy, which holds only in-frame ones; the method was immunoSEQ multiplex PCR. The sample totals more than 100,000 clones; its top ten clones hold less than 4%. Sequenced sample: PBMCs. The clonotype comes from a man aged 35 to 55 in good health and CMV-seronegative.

CDR3 in amino acids: CASRADRVYGYTF. The CDR3 DNA sequence: TGTGCCAGCAGAGCTGACAGGGTCTATGGCTACACCTTC. This chain uses TRBV7-9 with TRBJ1-2; TRBD1 aligns across 7 bases. Germline CDR1 is SEHNR and CDR2 is FQNEAQ (reference sequence). The CDR3 sequence is 13 residues long. Trimming took 6 bases from V and 4 from J; bases not matched to a gene: 5.